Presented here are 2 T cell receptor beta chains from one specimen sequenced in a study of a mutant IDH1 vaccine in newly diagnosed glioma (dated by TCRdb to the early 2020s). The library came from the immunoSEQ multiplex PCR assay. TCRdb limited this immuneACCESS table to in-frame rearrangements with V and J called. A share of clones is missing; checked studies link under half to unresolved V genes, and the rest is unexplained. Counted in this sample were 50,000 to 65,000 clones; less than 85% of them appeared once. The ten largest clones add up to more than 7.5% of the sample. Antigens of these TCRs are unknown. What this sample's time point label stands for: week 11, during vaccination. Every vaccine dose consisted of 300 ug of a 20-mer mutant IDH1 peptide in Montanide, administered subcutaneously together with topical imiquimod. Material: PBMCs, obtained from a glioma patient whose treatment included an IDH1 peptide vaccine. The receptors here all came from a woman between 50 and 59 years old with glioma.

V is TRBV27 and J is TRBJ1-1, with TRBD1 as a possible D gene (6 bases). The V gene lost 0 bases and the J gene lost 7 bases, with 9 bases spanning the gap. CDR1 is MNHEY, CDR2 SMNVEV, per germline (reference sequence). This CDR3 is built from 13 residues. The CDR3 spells CASSLSKGGEAFF. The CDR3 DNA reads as TGTGCCAGCAGTTTATCGAAAGGGGGTGAAGCTTTCTTT.

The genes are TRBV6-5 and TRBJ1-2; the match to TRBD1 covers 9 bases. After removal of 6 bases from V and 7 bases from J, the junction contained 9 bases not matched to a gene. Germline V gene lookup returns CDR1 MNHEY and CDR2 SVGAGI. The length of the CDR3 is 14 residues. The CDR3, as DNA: TGTGCCAGCAGCCCAGGACAGGGGTTACGTGGCTACACCTTC. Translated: CASSPGQGLRGYTF.